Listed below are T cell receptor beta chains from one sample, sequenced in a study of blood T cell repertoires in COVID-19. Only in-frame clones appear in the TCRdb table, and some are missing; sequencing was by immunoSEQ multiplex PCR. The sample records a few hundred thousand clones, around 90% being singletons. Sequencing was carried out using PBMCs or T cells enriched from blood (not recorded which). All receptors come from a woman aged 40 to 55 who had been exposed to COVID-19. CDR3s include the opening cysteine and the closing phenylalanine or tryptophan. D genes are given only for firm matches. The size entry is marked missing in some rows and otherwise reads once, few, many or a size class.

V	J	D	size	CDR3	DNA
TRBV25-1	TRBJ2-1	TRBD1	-	CASSELGQGFSYNEQFF	TGTGCCAGCAGTGAATTGGGACAGGGGTTCTCATACAATGAGCAGTTCTTC
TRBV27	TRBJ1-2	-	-	CASTNTGSRNYGYTF	TGTGCCAGCACTAACACAGGGTCACGAAACTATGGCTACACCTTC
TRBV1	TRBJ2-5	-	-	CTSSQFTSGRHKETQYF	TGCACCAGCAGCCAATTTACTAGCGGGAGACATAAAGAGACCCAGTACTTC
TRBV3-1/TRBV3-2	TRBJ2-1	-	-	CASSQELGLLSSYNEQFF	TGTGCCAGCAGCCAAGAGCTGGGGCTTCTAAGCTCCTACAATGAGCAGTTCTTC
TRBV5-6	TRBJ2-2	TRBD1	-	CASRTTGTGSTGELFF	TGTGCCAGCAGGACCACCGGGACAGGGTCCACCGGGGAGCTGTTTTTT
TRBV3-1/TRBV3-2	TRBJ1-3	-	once	CASSQVPTGGGNTIYF	TGTGCCAGCAGCCAAGTACCAACCGGGGGGGGAAACACCATATATTTT
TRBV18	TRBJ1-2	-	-	CASSPTSDTGYGGYTF	TGTGCCAGCTCACCCACATCGGACACAGGATATGGTGGCTACACCTTC
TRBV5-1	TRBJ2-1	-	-	CASSLDPAQGGALDEQFF	TGTGCCAGCAGCTTGGACCCGGCACAGGGTGGGGCTTTAGATGAGCAGTTCTTC
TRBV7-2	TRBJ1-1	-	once	CASTLAGVPNTEAFF	TGTGCCAGCACACTCGCGGGGGTTCCGAACACTGAAGCTTTCTTT
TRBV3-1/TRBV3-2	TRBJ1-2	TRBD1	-	CASSHPTGRPTNYGYTF	TGTGCCAGCAGCCACCCGACAGGGAGGCCGACTAACTATGGCTACACCTTC
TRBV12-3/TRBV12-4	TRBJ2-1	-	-	CASSLDRYEQFF	TGTGCCAGCAGTTTAGACAGATATGAGCAGTTCTTC
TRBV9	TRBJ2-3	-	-	CASSVSPGGTDTQYF	TGTGCCAGCAGCGTTAGTCCCGGAGGTACAGATACGCAGTATTTT
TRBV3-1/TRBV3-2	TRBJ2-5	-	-	CASSQRGNQETQYF	TGTGCCAGCAGCCAACGGGGGAACCAAGAGACCCAGTACTTC
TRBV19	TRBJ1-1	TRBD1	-	CASSGRDRGDTEAFF	TGTGCCAGTAGTGGCCGGGACAGGGGCGACACTGAAGCTTTCTTT
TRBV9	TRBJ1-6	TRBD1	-	CASSARGQGNSPLHF	TGTGCCAGCAGCGCCCGCGGACAGGGGAATTCACCCCTCCACTTT
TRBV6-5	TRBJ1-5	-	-	CASRRSSAGNQPQHF	TGTGCCAGCAGGAGAAGTAGCGCGGGCAATCAGCCCCAGCATTTT
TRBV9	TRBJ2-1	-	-	CASGLPRASSYNEQFF	TGTGCCAGCGGACTACCCAGGGCTAGCTCCTACAATGAGCAGTTCTTC
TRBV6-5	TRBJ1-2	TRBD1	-	CASSYEGAGGYTF	TGTGCCAGCAGTTACGAGGGGGCGGGAGGCTACACCTTC
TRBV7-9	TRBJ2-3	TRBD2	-	CASSPNSGRGDTQYF	TGTGCCAGCAGCCCGAACAGCGGGAGAGGAGATACGCAGTATTTT
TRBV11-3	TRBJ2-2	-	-	CASGTGNTGELFF	TGTGCCAGCGGGACTGGGAACACCGGGGAGCTGTTTTTT
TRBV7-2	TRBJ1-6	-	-	CASSFSWSPLHF	TGTGCCAGCAGCTTTAGTTGGTCACCCCTCCACTTT
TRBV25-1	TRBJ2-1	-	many	CASSDSVYNEQFF	TGTGCCAGCAGTGATAGTGTCTACAATGAGCAGTTCTTC
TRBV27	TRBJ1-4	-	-	CASSLGGIGEKLFF	TGTGCCAGCAGTTTAGGAGGGATTGGAGAAAAACTGTTTTTT
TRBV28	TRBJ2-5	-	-	CASSREGAGKETQYF	TGTGCCAGCAGCCGGGAGGGGGCGGGAAAAGAGACCCAGTACTTC
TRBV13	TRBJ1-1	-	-	CASSLMRGTEAFF	TGTGCCAGCAGCTTAATGAGGGGGACTGAAGCTTTCTTT
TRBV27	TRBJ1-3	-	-	CASSFQGSGNTIYF	TGTGCCAGCAGTTTCCAGGGCTCTGGAAACACCATATATTTT